This T cell receptor beta chain originates from a study of T cells in narcolepsy. Findings and limits, study-wide: Reportedly, autoreactive clonotypes were serially detected in patients' blood but not controls'. Same-patient CSF and blood CD4+ T cell clonotypes included HCRT-specific and TRIB2-specific autoreactive ones.

Generated by immunoSEQ multiplex PCR, the TCRdb table keeps only in-frame clones and is missing some. Among about 30,000 clones listed, around 86% were seen once. Worth noting for this clone: Antigen unknown.

The CDR3 has 15 amino acids. Germline V CDR1 and CDR2: MDHEN, SYDVKM. The V segment lost 5 bases and the J segment 0 bases; nucleotides outside the gene matches: 3. The chain has TRBV28 and TRBJ1-5, with 8 positions matching TRBD1. This clonotype originated in a human donor in good health. The source material was memory (CD45RA-) CD4+ T cells from blood. The DNA for the CDR3 is TGTGCCAGCAGTAGACAGGGGAATAGCAATCAGCCCCAGCATTTT. Translating it yields CASSRQGNSNQPQHF.